The 25 T cell receptor beta chains below all came from one sample that was sequenced in a study of cytomegalovirus exposure and HLA in healthy donors. Clones were read by immunoSEQ multiplex PCR, and TCRdb kept only the in-frame ones, dropping some. Among approximately 110,000 clones listed, 94% were seen once. Sequencing was carried out using PBMCs. Receptors originate from a woman under 30 in good health and CMV-seronegative.

The CDR3 nucleotides read TGCGCCAGCAGTTTCTCTAGCGGGGGGGCGGAGACCCAGTACTTC. As protein: CASSFSSGGAETQYF. The J gene is TRBJ2-5, the V gene TRBV5-1, with TRBD2 identical over 12 bases. The V and J ends lost 5 bases and 5 bases, in that order; junction bases with no gene match: 7. CDR3 length: 15 residues. Germline assignment: CDR1 SGHRS and CDR2 YFSETQ.

The gene calls are TRBV30 and TRBJ2-1; D is undetermined. The CDR3 spans 12 residues. In germline, CDR1 is GTSNPN, CDR2 SVGIG (reference sequence). Deletions cut 2 bases from V and 6 bases from J, with 8 bases between. The CDR3 is CAWSFPGNEQFF. DNA for the CDR3: TGTGCCTGGAGTTTCCCGGGCAATGAGCAGTTCTTC. The whole variable domain, remainder taken from reference TRBV30 and TRBJ2-1, is SQTIHQWPATLVQPVGSPLSLECTVEGTSNPNLYWYRQAAGRGLQLLFYSVGIGQISSEVPQNLSASRPQDRQFILSSKKLLLSDSGFYLCAWSFPGNEQFFGPGTRLTVL.

V is TRBV5-4 and J is TRBJ2-7; D might be TRBD2 (7 bases). CDR3 length: 16 residues. Trimming took off 4 bases at V and 3 bases at J, with 20 bases between the two ends. The germline CDR1 and CDR2 sequences are SGHNT and YYREEE (reference sequence). The CDR3 DNA follows: TGTGCCAGCAGCCATCAATCGGCGGGGGCATACTACGAGCAGTACTTC. This translates into CASSHQSAGAYYEQYF.

This chain connects TRBV11-2 to TRBJ1-5; D not resolved. The V end was cut by 5 bases, the J end by 2 bases, with 10 bases between. Germline V CDR1 and CDR2: SGHAT, FQNNGV. CDR3 size: 14 residues. The CDR3 DNA sequence: TGTGCCAGCAGCCTCGACGGGGGCAATCAGCCCCAGCATTTT. Its translation is CASSLDGGNQPQHF.

This chain links TRBV4-1 with TRBJ1-2, with D hard to call. Deletions cut 0 bases from V and 6 bases from J, with 17 bases between. This CDR3 has 16 residues. CDR1 is MGHRA, CDR2 YSYEKL, per germline. Here the CDR3 reads CASSQDSPTRRHGYTF. CDR3 nucleotide sequence: TGCGCCAGCAGCCAAGACAGTCCCACCCGCCGTCATGGCTACACCTTC.

The genes are TRBV14 and TRBJ2-7; D might be TRBD2 (5 bases). The CDR3 is made up of 13 amino acids. CDR1 and CDR2 (germline): SGHDN, FVKESK. Trimming removed 6 bases from V and 3 bases from J, with 12 bases in between. The CDR3 region has the DNA TGTGCCAGCAGTCGGACGGGGAACTACGAGCAGTACTTC. Amino acid sequence: CASSRTGNYEQYF.

J is TRBJ2-7 and V is TRBV28; D is possibly TRBD2 (5 bases). CDR1 is MDHEN and CDR2 is SYDVKM in the germline V gene. The CDR3 covers 15 residues. V lost 2 bases and J lost 0, with 11 bases in between. Here the CDR3 DNA reads TGTGCCAGCAGTTTAGGAGGCACGACCTCCTACGAGCAGTACTTC. It codes for CASSLGGTTSYEQYF.

This rearrangement joins TRBV5-8 to TRBJ1-1; D is perhaps TRBD1 (6 bases). Trimming removed 4 bases at V and 10 bases at J, with 23 bases between. Germline V gives CDR1 SGHTS, CDR2 YDEGEE. There are 15 residues in the CDR3. The CDR3 DNA reads as TGTGCCAGCAGCCCTACAGGCAGGGGCATTTACAGAGCTTTCTTT. Protein sequence: CASSPTGRGIYRAFF. The whole variable domain, remainder taken from reference TRBV5-8 and TRBJ1-1, is EAGVTQSPTHLIKTRGQQATLRCSPISGHTSVYWYQQALGLGLQFLLWYDEGEERNRGNFPPRFSGRQFPNYSSELNVNALELEDSALYLCASSPTGRGIYRAFFGQGTRLTVV.

The CDR3 region has the DNA TGTGCCAGCAGCGTTGGACAGGCCGTCTCCTACAATGAGCAGTTCTTC. Protein product: CASSVGQAVSYNEQFF. The rearrangement links TRBV9 to TRBJ2-1, with 7 bases lining up with TRBD1. CDR3 length equals 16 residues. Per the germline V gene, CDR1 is SGDLS and CDR2 is YYNGEE. The trim removed 2 bases at V and 0 bases at J, leaving 5 bases unmatched.

J is TRBJ2-3 and V is TRBV7-3; 7 bases match TRBD1. CDR1 and CDR2 from the germline V gene are SGHTA and FQGTGA. V was pared by 3 bases and J by 0 bases, with 3 bases of the junction left unmatched. This CDR3 has 15 residues. The CDR3 is CASSFGQASTDTQYF. In DNA form, the CDR3 reads TGTGCCAGCAGCTTCGGACAGGCTAGCACAGATACGCAGTATTTT.

This rearrangement joins TRBV12-5 to TRBJ2-2; D might be TRBD1 (6 bases). The CDR3 sequence is 17 residues long. Trimming took off 0 bases at V and 5 bases at J, with 16 bases between the two ends. CDR1 is LGHNT and CDR2 is FRNRAP in the germline V gene. Here the CDR3 reads CASGLVQGPGITGELFF. CDR3 DNA: TGTGCTAGTGGTTTGGTACAGGGACCGGGAATTACCGGGGAGCTGTTTTTT.

This chain uses TRBV25-1 with TRBJ2-1; 8 bases match TRBD2. The J segment lost 1 base and the V segment lost 7 bases, leaving 6 bases of the junction unmatched. The CDR3 consists of 15 residues. Germline CDR1 reads MGHDK; CDR2 reads SYGVNS. CDR3 in amino acids: CASTERGGSYNEQFF. Here the CDR3 DNA reads TGTGCCAGCACCGAACGGGGGGGGTCCTACAATGAGCAGTTCTTC.

The chain carries TRBV6-5 and TRBJ1-1; 8 bases align to TRBD1. The germline gives CDR1 MNHEY, CDR2 SVGAGI. V dropped 6 bases and J dropped 3; count of bases not matched to a gene: 6. The CDR3 is made up of 14 amino acids. The CDR3 region has the DNA TGTGCCAGCAGAGCCGGGACAGGAGACACTGAAGCTTTCTTT. The encoded protein is CASRAGTGDTEAFF.

The chain uses TRBV30 and TRBJ2-1, with 8 positions matching TRBD2. The CDR3 is 14 residues long. Germline V gene data show CDR1 as GTSNPN and CDR2 as SVGIG (reference sequence). Losses at the gene ends were 3 bases for V and 2 bases for J; bases not matched to a gene: 3. The CDR3: CAWSFGGAYNEQFF. In DNA form, the CDR3 reads TGTGCCTGGAGCTTCGGGGGGGCCTACAATGAGCAGTTCTTC.

The chain employs TRBV28 and TRBJ1-2, with 7 nucleotides matching TRBD1. This CDR3 comprises 13 residues. Germline CDR1 is MDHEN and CDR2 is SYDVKM. J was trimmed by 7 bases and V by 6 bases; bases with no gene match: 8. CDR3 amino acids: CASRLTGYPGYTF. The CDR3 region has the DNA TGTGCCAGCAGGTTGACAGGGTATCCTGGCTACACCTTC.

This clone came up once. The chain is built from TRBV28 and TRBJ1-4, with TRBD1 identical over 9 bases. V shed 7 bases, J shed 4 bases, and the junction held 7 bases outside the gene matches. Germline CDR1 reads MDHEN; CDR2 reads SYDVKM. This CDR3 is 15 amino acids long. CDR3 in DNA: TGTGCCAGCACCTCGGGGGGACAGGGTAATGAAAAACTGTTTTTT. Protein product: CASTSGGQGNEKLFF.

The gene calls are TRBV6-6 and TRBJ2-7; 9 bases agree with TRBD1. The CDR3 totals 15 residues. J was trimmed by 4 bases and V by 5 bases; bases with no gene match: 9. Germline CDR1 MNHNY, CDR2 SVGAGI (reference sequence). CDR3 amino acids: CASSTPGTGTYEQYF. CDR3 in DNA: TGTGCCAGCAGTACTCCCGGGACAGGGACGTACGAGCAGTACTTC.

The chain joins TRBV4-2 to TRBJ1-5; no clear D gene. The germline V gene encodes CDR1 LGHNA and CDR2 YNFKEQ. The V and J ends lost 1 base and 0 bases respectively, with 4 bases between them. The CDR3 spans 14 residues. The CDR3 sequence is CASSQVSSNQPQHF. The CDR3 region has the DNA TGTGCCAGCAGCCAAGTCAGTAGCAATCAGCCCCAGCATTTT.

The chain recombines TRBV9 with TRBJ1-2, with a tentative D call TRBD1 (6 bases). Trimming shortened V by 3 bases and J by 0 bases, and 18 bases separated the two germline ends. The CDR3 contains 17 residues. Germline V gives CDR1 SGDLS, CDR2 YYNGEE. The CDR3, as DNA: TGTGCCAGCAGCGCCGGACTAGGACAGTTAGCTAACTATGGCTACACCTTC. As protein: CASSAGLGQLANYGYTF.

J is TRBJ2-7 and V is TRBV7-9; D may be TRBD1 (6 bases). Germline V gene lookup returns CDR1 SEHNR and CDR2 FQNEAQ (reference sequence). The CDR3 totals 13 residues. Between the trimmed V and J ends, which lost 5 bases and 3 bases, there was a span of 11 bases. CDR3 nucleotide sequence: TGTGCCAGCAGCACAAACAGGGTCTACGAGCAGTACTTC. Its protein product is CASSTNRVYEQYF.

This clone was seen a handful of times. Written as DNA, the CDR3 is TGTGCCAGCAGCTCACCGGACAGTCTGAACACTGAAGCTTTCTTT. Translating it yields CASSSPDSLNTEAFF. The gene calls are TRBV7-9 and TRBJ1-1; possible D gene TRBD1, 6 bases. The V end was cut by 4 bases, the J end by 0 bases, with 12 bases between. The CDR3 spans 15 residues. The germline V gene encodes CDR1 SEHNR and CDR2 FQNEAQ (reference sequence).

V usage is TRBV5-4 and J usage is TRBJ2-3; 9 nucleotides line up with TRBD1. The CDR3 extends over 15 amino acids. Trimming at V came to 6 bases and at J to 8 bases, leaving 13 bases not matched to a gene. Germline V lookup: CDR1 SGHNT, CDR2 YYREEE (reference sequence). Here the CDR3 reads CASNPGTGKEVTQYF. The CDR3 DNA is TGTGCCAGCAACCCCGGGACAGGGAAGGAGGTTACGCAGTATTTT.

In its sample, this clone was seen once. The chain carries TRBV19 and TRBJ1-5, with TRBD1 matching 8 bases. The CDR3 extends over 14 amino acids. V was pared by 5 bases and J by 7 bases, with 7 bases of the junction left unmatched. Germline assignment: CDR1 LNHDA and CDR2 SQIVND (reference sequence). The CDR3 is CASSGTGGEQPQHF. As DNA, the CDR3 is TGTGCCAGTAGTGGGACAGGCGGAGAACAGCCCCAGCATTTT.

The chain recombines TRBV13 with TRBJ1-5; D unclear. The germline V gene encodes CDR1 PRHDT and CDR2 FYEKMQ (reference sequence). This CDR3 contains 17 residues. Trimming stripped 2 bases from V and 0 bases from J, with 14 bases between. The CDR3 coding sequence is TGTGCCAGCAGCTTACCCACAGACCCGTATAGCAATCAGCCCCAGCATTTT. This sequence encodes CASSLPTDPYSNQPQHF.

The CDR3 region is CASSPHRGGPDTQYF. For the CDR3, the DNA is TGTGCCAGCAGCCCGCACCGTGGAGGGCCAGATACGCAGTATTTT. This chain joins TRBV7-3 and TRBJ2-3; a possible D gene is TRBD2 (6 bases). The CDR3 extends over 15 amino acids. Trimming took 5 bases from V and 4 from J, leaving 16 bases between them. Germline V gene sequence: CDR1 SGHTA, CDR2 FQGTGA.